The rows below give T cell receptor beta chains drawn from one sample of a study of CD8 T cells in Susac syndrome. TCRdb called the immunoSEQ multiplex PCR reads again in MiXCR, with one record for every CDR3 protein. The table includes around 280,000 distinct CDR3 sequences, approximately 81% detected once. The sample was CD8+ T cells from PBMCs. The receptor set was obtained from a human donor with multiple sclerosis. CDR3s include the opening cysteine and the closing phenylalanine or tryptophan. A D gene is named only where the DNA matches it firmly. Size is stated for part of the rows, as once, few or many counts, or as a class when the clone is expanded.

V	D	size	J	DNA	CDR3
TRBV21-1	-	-	TRBJ2-2	TGTGCCAGCAGCCCGGCGCCCGGACAGGGGGAGCTCGGGGAGCTGTTTTTT	CASSPAPGQGELGELFF
TRBV11-1	TRBD2	few	TRBJ2-1	TGTGCCAGCAGCCCGAGGGGCGGGAGACAGTTCTTC	CASSPRGGRQFF
TRBV4-1	TRBD2	-	TRBJ2-1	TGCGCCAGCAGCCAAGAAACCAGCGGGAGGGCCTCCTACAATGAGCAGTTCTTC	CASSQETSGRASYNEQFF
TRBV27	-	few	TRBJ2-7	TGTGCCAGCAGTCCTTTGGATACCTACGAGCAGTACTTC	CASSPLDTYEQYF
TRBV30	-	-	TRBJ1-5	TGTGCCTGGAGTAAAGCCCCGGGTCAGCCCCAGCATTTT	CAWSKAPGQPQHF
TRBV12-3/TRBV12-4	-	-	TRBJ1-1	TGTGCCAGCAGCGTGTCCTTAGGGGCTTTCTTT	CASSVSLGAFF
TRBV10-3	TRBD2	-	TRBJ2-1	TGTGCCACCCTAGACCCTAGCGGGAGGGCCAGGAATGAGCAGTTCTTC	CATLDPSGRARNEQFF
TRBV7-9	-	-	TRBJ2-2	TGTGCCAGCAGCTCCCCCGGGACTGGCAACACCGGGGAGCTGTTTTTT	CASSSPGTGNTGELFF
TRBV30	-	-	TRBJ1-2	TGTGCCTGGAGTGTACGGAGTGGGGTTAACTATGGCTACACCTTC	CAWSVRSGVNYGYTF
TRBV2	TRBD1	-	TRBJ1-1	TGTGCCAGCAGTGAAACCAGGGGGCCCACTGAAGCTTTCTTT	CASSETRGPTEAFF
TRBV6-1	-	-	TRBJ2-3	TGTGCCAGCAGTGAACGGCGGGGCTACACAGATACGCAGTATTTT	CASSERRGYTDTQYF
TRBV6-1	TRBD2	-	TRBJ2-3	TGTGCCAGCAGTGAAGAAGCGGGAGGTGGGACAGATACGCAGTATTTT	CASSEEAGGGTDTQYF